This T cell receptor beta chain was recorded in a study of blood T cells in healthy people across ages. Findings of the study overall: Both naive CD4+ cell counts and diversity were greater in long-lived donors than in aged donors.

A word on this clonotype: Its antigen remains unknown.

Then a second PCR, running roughly 7 to 11 cycles, was carried out with a sample-barcoded 5' primer and a J-beta primer mix. A template-switch adaptor that had 12 random nucleotides put a tag on each cDNA molecule. No fewer than 3 million CDR3-containing paired-end reads came from each sample. MiXCR, applied by TCRdb to the 5' RACE reads, yields one record per CDR3 protein. Of about 1 million distinct CDR3 sequences in the sample, 45% are singletons; the top ten hold under 20%. Trimming took 7 bases from V and 1 from J; bases not matched to a gene: 7. CDR3 length: 15 amino acids. Germline CDR1 and CDR2: LNHDA and SQIVND (reference sequence).

The V and J genes are TRBV19 and TRBJ2-1, with 7 nucleotides matching TRBD2. The sequencing input was blood. This clonotype was obtained from a woman aged 55-69 years in good health. In DNA form, the CDR3 reads TGTGCCAGTAACATAGGCGGGAGTTCCTACAATGAGCAGTTCTTC. Residues: CASNIGGSSYNEQFF. Based on the CDR3 plus reference TRBV19 and TRBJ2-1, the full variable domain is DGGITQSPKYLFRKEGQNVTLSCEQNLNHDAMYWYRQDPGQGLRLIYYSQIVNDFQKGDIAEGYSVSREKKESFPLTVTSAQKNPTAFYLCASNIGGSSYNEQFFGPGTRLTVL.